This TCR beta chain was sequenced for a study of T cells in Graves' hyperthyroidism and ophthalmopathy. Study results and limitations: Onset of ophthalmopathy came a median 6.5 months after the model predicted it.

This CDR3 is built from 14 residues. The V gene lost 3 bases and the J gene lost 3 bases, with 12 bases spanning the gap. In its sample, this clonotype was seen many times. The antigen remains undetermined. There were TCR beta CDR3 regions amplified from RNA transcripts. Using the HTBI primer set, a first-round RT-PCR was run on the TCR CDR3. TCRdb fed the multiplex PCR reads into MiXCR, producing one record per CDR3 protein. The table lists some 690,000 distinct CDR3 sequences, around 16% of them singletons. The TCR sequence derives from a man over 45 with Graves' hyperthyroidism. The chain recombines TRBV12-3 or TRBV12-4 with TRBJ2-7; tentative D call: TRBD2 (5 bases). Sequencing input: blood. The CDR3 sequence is CASSFGRRYYEQYF. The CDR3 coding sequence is TGTGCCAGCAGTTTCGGTAGGAGGTACTACGAGCAGTACTTC.